The 27 T cell receptor beta chains listed next were all sequenced from one sample in a study of OX40 agonist ivuxolimab in advanced cancers. Here immunoSEQ multiplex PCR was the method, and the copy in TCRdb shows in-frame clones only, minus some. Among roughly 25,000 clones listed, about nine tenths were seen once. Source: CD4+ or CD8+ T cells sorted from blood, taken in a trial of the OX40 agonist ivuxolimab. The receptors here all came from an adult with an advanced solid tumor such as melanoma, head and neck, liver or kidney cancer.

The chain is built from TRBV9 and TRBJ1-1; possible D gene TRBD1, 5 bases. V dropped 0 bases and J dropped 4 bases, with 16 bases sitting between them. Germline V gene sequence: CDR1 SGDLS, CDR2 YYNGEE. The CDR3 runs to 16 residues. The CDR3 DNA reads as TGTGCCAGCAGCGTAGAAGGGGAGTGGCCGATCACTGAAGCTTTCTTT. Protein sequence: CASSVEGEWPITEAFF.

In its sample, this clone was seen once. The chain couples TRBV28 to TRBJ2-6; possibly TRBD2 for D (5 bases). The CDR3 length is 15 residues. CDR1 MDHEN and CDR2 SYDVKM come from the germline V gene. V lost 6 bases and J 4 bases, leaving 13 bases between the germline ends. CDR3 nucleotides: TGTGCCAGCAGATCCTGGGGAGCAGGGGCCAACGTCCTGACTTTC. Residues: CASRSWGAGANVLTF.

This clone has more than one count but fewer than ten. The DNA is omitted, as the CDR3 cannot be located on it reliably, and the CDR3 follows TCRdb's listing. The chain recombines TRBV7-9 with TRBJ1-1; the D call of TRBD1 is as the table states it, not checked on the DNA. Germline CDR1 SEHNR, CDR2 FQNEAQ (reference sequence). The CDR3 comprises 13 residues, both ends counted. The CDR3 spells CASSSTSGQGSFF.

The V gene is TRBV14, the J gene TRBJ2-1; D remains unclear. The V gene lost 1 base and the J gene lost 8 bases, with 3 bases spanning the gap. CDR1 and CDR2 (germline): SGHDN, FVKESK. This CDR3 spans 11 amino acids. The CDR3 region is CASSQGYEQFF. In DNA form, the CDR3 reads TGTGCCAGCAGCCAAGGCTATGAGCAGTTCTTC.

The sample holds one count of this clone. This rearrangement joins TRBV7-8 to TRBJ2-7, with a possible D match to TRBD1 (5 bases). The CDR3 length is 15 residues. Germline V gene data show CDR1 as SGHVS and CDR2 as FQNEAQ. Trimming stripped 5 bases from V and 4 bases from J, with 18 bases between. CDR3 sequence: CASSPHQGISYEQYF. CDR3 sequence (DNA): TGTGCCAGCAGCCCCCATCAGGGTATCAGTTACGAGCAGTACTTC.

The V gene is TRBV9, the J gene TRBJ2-3; D is tentatively TRBD1 or TRBD2 (5 bases each). CDR3 length equals 14 residues. Trimming took off 5 bases at V and 0 bases at J, with 10 bases between the two ends. The germline gives CDR1 SGDLS, CDR2 YYNGEE. CDR3 DNA sequence: TGTGCCAGCAGTGGGGGAGCTAGCACAGATACGCAGTATTTT. Translated, it gives CASSGGASTDTQYF.

This rearrangement joins TRBV5-1 to TRBJ1-2; no reliable D call. Deletions cut 2 bases from V and 1 base from J, with 6 bases between. CDR3 length: 13 amino acids. Germline V gives CDR1 SGHRS, CDR2 YFSETQ. The CDR3: CASSFGINYGYTF. In DNA form, the CDR3 reads TGCGCCAGCAGCTTTGGGATTAACTATGGCTACACCTTC.

The chain recombines TRBV9 with TRBJ1-2; TRBD1 matches 8 bases. With 3 bases clipped from V and 1 base from J, the junction kept 8 bases outside the gene matches. This CDR3 region has 16 residues. Per germline, CDR1 SGDLS and CDR2 YYNGEE. The CDR3 DNA is TGTGCCAGCAGCGCGCAAGTGGACAGGGTTAACTATGGCTACACCTTC. Amino acids: CASSAQVDRVNYGYTF.

This clone came up once. The chain employs TRBV18 and TRBJ1-1; D is unresolved. V was shortened by 3 bases and J by 1 base, with 6 bases between the two germline ends. Germline-derived CDR1 and CDR2 are KGHSH and LQKENI. The CDR3 contains 13 residues. CDR3 bases: TGTGCCAGCTCACCCGTCAAGAACACTGAAGCTTTCTTT. Protein: CASSPVKNTEAFF.

J is TRBJ2-1 and V is TRBV9; 7 bases are shared with TRBD2. This CDR3 is built from 15 residues. CDR1 SGDLS and CDR2 YYNGEE come from the germline V gene. Trimming at V came to 3 bases and at J to 3 bases, leaving 6 bases not matched to a gene. The CDR3 DNA sequence: TGTGCCAGCAGCGCTGGGACTACCCTCTACAATGAGCAGTTCTTC. Protein: CASSAGTTLYNEQFF.

CDR3 DNA sequence: TGTGCCAGCAGTACTCAAGGACAGGGCGGCGAGCAGTACTTC. The encoded protein is CASSTQGQGGEQYF. This sequence joins TRBV27 and TRBJ2-7, with 8 bases that match TRBD1. Germline V CDR1 and CDR2: MNHEY, SMNVEV (reference sequence). There are 14 residues in the CDR3. Trimming cost V 5 bases and J 6 bases; bases outside gene matches: 9.

The rearrangement uses TRBV9 and TRBJ1-2; D call uncertain. CDR1 SGDLS and CDR2 YYNGEE come from the germline V gene. This CDR3 has 12 amino acids. Between the trimmed V and J ends, which lost 0 bases and 5 bases, there was a span of 5 bases. The CDR3 DNA sequence: TGTGCCAGCAGCGTAGGGCAGTATGGCTACACCTTC. Translated, it gives CASSVGQYGYTF.

The V gene is TRBV2, the J gene TRBJ2-7; no firm D call. The germline V gene has CDR1 SNHLY and CDR2 FYNNEI. The CDR3 has 15 residues. Trimming took 2 bases from V and 4 from J, leaving 15 bases between them. The CDR3 loop reads CASSETKNLWYEQYF. In DNA, the CDR3 is TGTGCCAGCAGTGAAACTAAGAATTTGTGGTACGAGCAGTACTTC.

The chain links TRBV11-2 to TRBJ2-1; 8 bases are a match to TRBD2. Germline loops: CDR1 SGHAT, CDR2 FQNNGV. The V gene end was trimmed by 0 bases and the J gene end by 5 bases; junction bases not matched to a gene: 3. This CDR3 comprises 15 residues. The CDR3 here is CASSLDAGGNNEQFF. DNA for the CDR3: TGTGCCAGCAGCTTAGACGCGGGGGGAAACAATGAGCAGTTCTTC.

The CDR3 reads CASSPTNSGEAFF. In DNA form, the CDR3 reads TGTGCCAGCAGCCCCACAAATTCGGGTGAAGCTTTCTTT. The chain combines TRBV5-4 with TRBJ1-1, with D unresolved. This CDR3 has 13 amino acids. CDR1 is SGHNT and CDR2 is YYREEE in the germline V gene (reference sequence). The germline V and J ends were trimmed by 4 bases and 7 bases, with 14 bases remaining between them.

The chain joins TRBV30 to TRBJ2-1; D possibly corresponds to TRBD2 (6 bases). CDR1 GTSNPN and CDR2 SVGIG come from the germline V gene (reference sequence). This CDR3 has 14 amino acids. Trimming left V 5 bases short and J 8 bases short, with 19 bases between. CDR3 DNA: TGTGCCTGGGAGGACTATCCGGCAGCGGATGAGCAGTTCTTC. The encoded protein is CAWEDYPAADEQFF.

This chain links TRBV5-1 with TRBJ2-1, with 9 bases matching TRBD1. The junction had 6 bases not matched to a gene; V was cut back by 9 bases and J by 5 bases. The CDR3 is 13 residues long. Per the germline V gene, CDR1 is SGHRS and CDR2 is YFSETQ. In DNA form, the CDR3 reads TGCGCCACCCGACAGGGGGTAGACAATGAGCAGTTCTTC. Protein: CATRQGVDNEQFF. The whole variable domain, remainder taken from reference TRBV5-1 and TRBJ2-1, is KAGVTQTPRYLIKTRGQQVTLSCSPISGHRSVSWYQQTPGQGLQFLFEYFSETQRNKGNFPGRFSGRQFSNSRSEMNVSTLELGDSALYLCATRQGVDNEQFFGPGTRLTVL.

The CDR3 spells CSGGLAGGLWHEQFF. CDR3 in DNA: TGCAGCGGGGGGCTAGCGGGAGGGCTATGGCATGAGCAGTTCTTC. The J gene is TRBJ2-1, the V gene TRBV29-1; 12 bases are shared with TRBD2. The CDR3 extends over 15 amino acids. The V gene's germline CDR1 is SQVTM and CDR2 ANQGSEA. Germline trimming cut 7 bases from V and 8 bases from J; bases unmatched to any gene: 12.

This clone has a single count. The chain has TRBV27 and TRBJ1-1, with TRBD1 matching 10 bases. The J segment lost 4 bases and the V segment lost 3 bases, leaving 2 bases of the junction unmatched. The CDR3 has 14 residues. Germline CDR1 is MNHEY and CDR2 is SMNVEV (reference sequence). The CDR3, as DNA: TGTGCCAGCAGTTTCGGGACAGGGGTCACTGAAGCTTTCTTT. Its translation is CASSFGTGVTEAFF.

The J gene is TRBJ1-3, the V gene TRBV15, with D possibly matching TRBD1 (6 bases). Trimming took 5 bases from V and 8 from J, leaving 19 bases between them. Germline CDR1 LNHNV, CDR2 YYDKDF (reference sequence). CDR3 length equals 15 residues. The CDR3 sequence is CATSGGGLGSDTIYF. The CDR3 DNA reads as TGTGCCACCAGCGGAGGGGGATTAGGGTCAGACACCATATATTTT.

V is TRBV28 and J is TRBJ2-7; D possibly matches TRBD1 or TRBD2 (5 bases each). This CDR3 region has 15 residues. Germline CDR1 MDHEN, CDR2 SYDVKM. The ends were cut back, 5 bases at V and 1 base at J, with 15 bases in the middle. DNA of the CDR3: TGTGCCAGCAGTCCTGTACGGGGCAATTCCTACGAGCAGTACTTC. Amino acid sequence: CASSPVRGNSYEQYF.

The J gene is TRBJ2-1, the V gene TRBV28; 10 bases align to TRBD2. The CDR3 is made up of 16 amino acids. Trimming removed 3 bases from V and 7 bases from J; junction bases left unmatched: 9. Germline CDR1 reads MDHEN; CDR2 reads SYDVKM. CDR3 nucleotides: TGTGCCAGCAGTTTTTCCCCTAGCGGGAGTCCTAATGAGCAGTTCTTC. Translated: CASSFSPSGSPNEQFF.

V and J are TRBV5-1 and TRBJ2-1; no firm D call. Germline values: CDR1 SGHRS, CDR2 YFSETQ. CDR3 length equals 14 residues. Deletions cut 5 bases from V and 0 bases from J, with 9 bases between. The CDR3 DNA is TGCGCCAGCAGTCTTAATCCCTCCTACAATGAGCAGTTCTTC. This sequence encodes CASSLNPSYNEQFF. The full variable domain, with the rest looked up from reference TRBV5-1 and TRBJ2-1, is KAGVTQTPRYLIKTRGQQVTLSCSPISGHRSVSWYQQTPGQGLQFLFEYFSETQRNKGNFPGRFSGRQFSNSRSEMNVSTLELGDSALYLCASSLNPSYNEQFFGPGTRLTVL.

CDR3 sequence reads: CASSYGFSGNTIYF. For the CDR3, the DNA is TGTGCCAGCAGTTACGGGTTCTCTGGAAACACCATATATTTT. V and J are TRBV6-9 and TRBJ1-3; no definite D call. The length of the CDR3 is 14 residues. Trimming stripped 3 bases from V and 0 bases from J, with 6 bases between. Germline V gene lookup returns CDR1 MNHGY and CDR2 SVAAGI.

This clone appeared once. This chain joins TRBV28 and TRBJ1-4; D uncertain. This CDR3 spans 16 amino acids. Germline-derived CDR1 and CDR2 are MDHEN and SYDVKM. V lost 5 bases to trimming and J lost 0 bases, with 13 bases between them. The CDR3 bases are TGTGCCAGCAGTGCCTTTTGGGGTGCAACTAATGAAAAACTGTTTTTT. Protein sequence: CASSAFWGATNEKLFF.

This chain connects TRBV5-1 to TRBJ2-2; D not resolved. The length of the CDR3 is 17 residues. Looked up from germline, CDR1 is SGHRS and CDR2 is YFSETQ. The V gene lost 2 bases and the J gene lost 6 bases, with 20 bases spanning the gap. The CDR3 loop reads CASSFRTAQPSAGELFF. For the CDR3, the DNA is TGCGCCAGCAGCTTCAGGACGGCGCAGCCAAGCGCCGGGGAGCTGTTTTTT.

The chain joins TRBV9 to TRBJ2-2, with 9 bases fitting TRBD1. The CDR3 length is 15 residues. The V gene's germline CDR1 is SGDLS and CDR2 YYNGEE. V shed 4 bases and J 3 bases; nucleotides not matched to a gene: 4. The CDR3 reads CASSLRDRDTGELFF. The DNA for the CDR3 is TGTGCCAGCAGCCTCCGGGACAGGGACACCGGGGAGCTGTTTTTT.